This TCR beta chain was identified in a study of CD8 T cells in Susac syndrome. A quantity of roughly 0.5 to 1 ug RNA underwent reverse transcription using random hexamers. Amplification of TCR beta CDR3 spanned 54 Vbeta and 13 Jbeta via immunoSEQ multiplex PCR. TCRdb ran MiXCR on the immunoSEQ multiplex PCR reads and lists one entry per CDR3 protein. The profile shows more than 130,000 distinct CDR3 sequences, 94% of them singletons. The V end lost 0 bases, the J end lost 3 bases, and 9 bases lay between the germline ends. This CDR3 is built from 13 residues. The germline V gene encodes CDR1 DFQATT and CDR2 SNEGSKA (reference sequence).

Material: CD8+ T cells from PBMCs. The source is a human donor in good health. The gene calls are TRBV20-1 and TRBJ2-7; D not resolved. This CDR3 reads CSARDTKNYEQYF. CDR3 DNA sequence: TGCAGTGCTAGAGATACGAAGAACTACGAGCAGTACTTC.